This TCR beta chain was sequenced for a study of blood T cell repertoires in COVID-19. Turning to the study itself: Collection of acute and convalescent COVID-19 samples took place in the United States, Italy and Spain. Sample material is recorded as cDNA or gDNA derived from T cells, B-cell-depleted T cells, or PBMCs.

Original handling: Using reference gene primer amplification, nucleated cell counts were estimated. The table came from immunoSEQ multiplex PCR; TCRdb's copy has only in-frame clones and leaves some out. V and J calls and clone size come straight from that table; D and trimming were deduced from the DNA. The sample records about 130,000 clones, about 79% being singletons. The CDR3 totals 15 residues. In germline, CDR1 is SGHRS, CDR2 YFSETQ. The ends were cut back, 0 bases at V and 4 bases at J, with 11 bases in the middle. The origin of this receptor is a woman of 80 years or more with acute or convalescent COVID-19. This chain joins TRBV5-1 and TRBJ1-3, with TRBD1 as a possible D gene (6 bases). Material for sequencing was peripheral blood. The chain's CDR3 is CASSLGSGTGNTIYF. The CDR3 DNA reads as TGCGCCAGCAGCTTGGGATCGGGGACAGGAAACACCATATATTTT.